These T cell receptor beta chains were read from a single sample in a study of PD-1 blockade in classical Hodgkin lymphoma. Sequencing used immunoSEQ multiplex PCR; TCRdb keeps in-frame clones, though not all of them. Altogether tens of thousands of clones are present, around 90% being singletons, with the ten largest covering under 13%. The material was peripheral blood mononuclear cells (PBMCs), obtained before the fourth cycle of nivolumab. Source of these receptors: a human donor with classical Hodgkin lymphoma. The CDR3 runs from the conserved cysteine through the conserved F or W. A D gene is named only where the DNA matches it firmly. Where a row states a size, it is once, few, many or the class of an expanded clone; other rows omit it.

clone_size | j_call | d_call | v_call | cdr3_nt | cdr3_aa
. | TRBJ2-1 | . | TRBV23-1 | TGCGCCAATAAAGCGACTGTCCGGCAGTTCTTC | CANKATVRQFF
once | TRBJ2-7 | . | TRBV18 | TGTGCCAGCTCACCACCGGGGGAGATATACGAGCAGTACTTC | CASSPPGEIYEQYF
. | TRBJ1-2 | . | TRBV6-1 | TGTGCCAGCAGTGAATGGCCCCATGTGGACTTTCTCGGCTACACCTTC | CASSEWPHVDFLGYTF
few | TRBJ2-5 | . | TRBV7-8 | TGTGCCAGCAGCCCCCCCCGGGGCAAAGAGACCCAGTACTTC | CASSPPRGKETQYF
. | TRBJ2-7 | . | TRBV5-4 | TGTGCCAGCGGCTTCGGCGGATCCTACGAGCAGTACTTC | CASGFGGSYEQYF
. | TRBJ2-3 | TRBD2 | TRBV6-5 | TGTGCCAGCAGTTTACGGGGGGGACCAAATACGCAGTATTTT | CASSLRGGPNTQYF
. | TRBJ2-1 | . | TRBV6-1 | TGTGCCAGCAGTGAGCTGGGTAAGCAGCAGTTCTTC | CASSELGKQQFF
. | TRBJ2-7 | TRBD2 | TRBV5-7 | TGTGCCAGCCATATTCGTACTAGCGGGGGGAGCTCCTACGAGCAGTACTTC | CASHIRTSGGSSYEQYF
. | TRBJ2-7 | . | TRBV4-1 | TGCGCCAGCAGCCAAACGGGTCAGCAGTACTTC | CASSQTGQQYF
. | TRBJ1-2 | . | TRBV5-6 | TGTGCCAGCAGCTTCTTAGGTGGCTACACCTTC | CASSFLGGYTF
. | TRBJ1-1 | . | TRBV18 | TGTGCCAGCTCACAGCTCCTGCCGAAGGACACTGAAGCTTTCTTT | CASSQLLPKDTEAFF
. | TRBJ1-1 | . | TRBV27 | TGTGCCAGCGCCGAATACTCCTGGACAAGAAAAAGTGAAGCTTTCTTT | CASAEYSWTRKSEAFF
. | TRBJ2-1 | TRBD2 | TRBV4-1 | TGCGCCAGCAGCTATCCCGGGACTACCTACAATGAGCAGTTCTTC | CASSYPGTTYNEQFF
. | TRBJ2-5 | . | TRBV4-1 | TGCGCCAGCAGCCCCGTCTTGGGGACCCAGTACTTC | CASSPVLGTQYF
. | TRBJ2-1 | TRBD1 | TRBV14 | TGTGCCAGCAGCTCCGGGACAGGGACCTACAATGAGCAGTTCTTC | CASSSGTGTYNEQFF
. | TRBJ1-1 | TRBD1 | TRBV27 | TGTGCCAGTAAGTTGGGGGGCTGGCGGGACAGGGGGGTCATGAACACTGAAGCTTTCTTT | CASKLGGWRDRGVMNTEAFF